This TCR beta chain was recovered during a study of blood T cell repertoires in COVID-19. Background on the study: COVID-19 samples from acute and convalescent phases originated in the United States, Italy and Spain.

The CDR3 has 15 residues. CDR1 and CDR2 (germline): SGHRS, YFSETQ. The J segment lost 9 bases and the V segment lost 3 bases, leaving 9 bases of the junction unmatched. In the study's own analysis: Estimates of nucleated cell counts were drawn from the amplification of reference gene primers. Assay: immunoSEQ multiplex PCR; the TCRdb copy retains only in-frame clones and omits some. V and J calls and clone size are as listed in that table; D and trimming were resolved from the DNA. This sample has about 64,000 clones, with around 85% found just once. This chain uses TRBV5-1 with TRBJ2-1; 10 bases are a match to TRBD1. The sequenced sample consisted of peripheral blood. This clonotype originated in a human donor in a cohort sampled during active COVID-19. CDR3 region: CASSSTGTGEGEQFF. CDR3 DNA sequence: TGCGCCAGCAGCTCGACCGGGACAGGGGAGGGTGAGCAGTTCTTC.